These 14 T cell receptor beta chains were all obtained from the same sample, sequenced in a study of sequential checkpoint blockade in melanoma. Profiled with immunoSEQ multiplex PCR; TCRdb holds only in-frame clones, not every one. The sample shows around 37,000 clones, roughly 32% of them seen only once. Treatment here: randomized to nivolumab then ipilimumab (arm A) or the reverse (arm B). Sequenced material: tumor tissue (inferred from file names), taken from a patient given nivolumab and ipilimumab in sequence. The receptors here all came from a human donor with melanoma.

This clone has only a few counts. V is TRBV12-2 and J is TRBJ2-1; the D call in the table, TRBD1, was not verified against the DNA. TRBV12-2 is a listed pseudogene. The CDR3 length is 16 residues. The CDR3 here is CASRLATGGAYNEQFF. CDR3 nucleotide sequence: TGTGCAAGTCGCTTAGCTACAGGGGGCGCTTACAATGAGCAGTTCTTC.

In this sample, this clone turned up a few times. In the same sample, other DNA sequences code for this CDR3. CDR3 protein: CASSLSGGSYNEQFF. The CDR3 DNA follows: TGTGCCAGCAGCTTATCAGGGGGCTCCTACAATGAGCAGTTCTTC. V usage is TRBV11-3 and J usage is TRBJ2-1; 7 bases match TRBD1. Germline CDR1 reads SGHNT; CDR2 reads YENEEA. This CDR3 contains 15 residues. The trim removed 2 bases at V and 0 bases at J, leaving 1 base unmatched.

In DNA, the CDR3 is TGCGCCAGCAGCTTGTACCCGGGAGGCTCTGGAAACACCATATATTTT. Translation gives CASSLYPGGSGNTIYF. The chain joins TRBV5-1 to TRBJ1-3; D is uncertain. V was cut by 1 base and J by 0 bases, with 11 bases left in between. The germline V gene encodes CDR1 SGHRS and CDR2 YFSETQ. This CDR3 region has 16 residues.

This clone was seen a few times. The rearrangement links TRBV23-1 to TRBJ1-2; tentative D call: TRBD1 (6 bases). TRBV23-1 counts as an open reading frame of uncertain function. V was cut by 4 bases and J by 4 bases, with 19 bases left in between. This CDR3 comprises 16 residues. Written as DNA, the CDR3 is TGCGCCAGCAGTCCCCCATTGGGGGGGCGCGGCTATGGCTACACCTTC. It translates to CASSPPLGGRGYGYTF.

This clone was observed a handful of times. This rearrangement joins TRBV7-5 to TRBJ2-5; the table's D call of TRBD2 was not tested on the DNA. TRBV7-5 is recorded as a pseudogene. The CDR3 runs 16 residues. The CDR3 protein is CASSSFYSGGQETQYF. Here the CDR3 DNA reads TGTGCCAGCAGCTCCTTCTATAGCGGGGGGCAAGAGACCCAGTACTTC.

This clone showed up just a few times. The rearrangement uses TRBV2 and TRBJ2-3; D might be TRBD2 (7 bases). This CDR3 has 17 amino acids. V gave up 11 bases and J gave up 9 bases, with 33 bases separating them. Germline assignment: CDR1 SNHLY and CDR2 FYNNEI. The CDR3 sequence: CAPGGGGLQGPLGTQYF. The DNA of the CDR3 is TGTGCCCCCGGAGGGGGGGGACTTCAGGGGCCCCTGGGGACGCAGTATTTT.

J is TRBJ1-2 and V is TRBV6-1; D gene ambiguous. V was clipped by 1 base and J by 4 bases, with 13 bases between them. Per germline, CDR1 MNHNS and CDR2 SASEGT. This CDR3 is built from 15 residues. CDR3 region: CASSEGAGPLYGYTF. The DNA of the CDR3 is TGTGCCAGCAGTGAAGGGGCAGGCCCCCTCTATGGCTACACCTTC.

J is TRBJ1-6 and V is TRBV28, with 7 positions matching TRBD1. Germline V gene lookup returns CDR1 MDHEN and CDR2 SYDVKM. The CDR3 sequence is 19 residues long. J was trimmed by 7 bases and V by 6 bases; bases with no gene match: 21. CDR3 loop: CASSPGGTAKFHGNSPLHF. In nucleotides, the CDR3 is TGTGCCAGCAGCCCCGGCGGGACAGCCAAATTCCACGGGAATTCACCCCTCCACTTT.

The J gene is TRBJ2-7, the V gene TRBV5-1; D possibly corresponds to TRBD1 (6 bases). Trimming took 0 bases from V and 0 from J, leaving 13 bases between them. Germline lookup yields CDR1 SGHRS and CDR2 YFSETQ. The CDR3 contains 16 residues. CDR3 sequence reads: CASSLARDTSSYEQYF. The DNA for the CDR3 is TGCGCCAGCAGCTTGGCCCGGGACACGAGCTCCTACGAGCAGTACTTC.

This rearrangement joins TRBV11-3 to TRBJ2-3; TRBD2 matches at 7 bases. J was trimmed by 0 bases and V by 5 bases; bases with no gene match: 5. The CDR3 contains 15 residues. Germline CDR1 and CDR2: SGHNT and YENEEA. This CDR3 reads CASSPGLVSTDTQYF. The CDR3 nucleotides read TGTGCCAGCAGCCCCGGACTAGTAAGCACAGATACGCAGTATTTT.

This chain links TRBV6-1 with TRBJ1-2, with D possibly matching TRBD1 (6 bases). This CDR3 is built from 15 residues. The germline V gene has CDR1 MNHNS and CDR2 SASEGT. The V end was cut by 1 base, the J end by 4 bases, with 13 bases between. The CDR3 DNA reads as TGTGCCAGCAGTGAAGGGCTGGACAGCCTCTATGGCTACACCTTC. Amino acid sequence: CASSEGLDSLYGYTF.

The chain links TRBV9 to TRBJ2-7; 8 bases match TRBD2. CDR3 length equals 14 residues. Germline V lookup: CDR1 SGDLS, CDR2 YYNGEE. V was clipped by 3 bases and J by 5 bases; unmatched bases: 7. The DNA for the CDR3 is TGTGCCAGCAGCGCCGGGGGGGCCGGAAACGAGCAGTACTTC. Residues: CASSAGGAGNEQYF.

This clone is medium-sized in the sample. The V and J genes are TRBV28 and TRBJ1-5; D is uncertain. Germline-derived CDR1 and CDR2 are MDHEN and SYDVKM. This CDR3 comprises 14 residues. Trimming cost V 7 bases and J 5 bases, with 15 bases left between them. CDR3 coding DNA: TGTGCCAGCATCCCGGGCCTTAGGGATCAGCCCCAGCATTTT. Its protein product is CASIPGLRDQPQHF.

The V call is TRBV5-1, the J call TRBJ2-7; maybe TRBD2 (7 bases). CDR3 size: 15 residues. Germline values: CDR1 SGHRS, CDR2 YFSETQ. Trimming left V 6 bases short and J 0 bases short, with 16 bases between. CDR3 coding DNA: TGCGCCAGCAAACAAGGGGCGGGGGCCTCCTACGAGCAGTACTTC. As protein: CASKQGAGASYEQYF.